This record covers a single T cell receptor beta chain. What it binds is not known. This record comes from a study of shared clonotypes between healthy human individuals. About the research overall: Plates per donor: three CD4 naive, three CD4 memory, two CD8 naive, one CD8 memory. Study-wide results and limits: A few donors showed sharing of around 5% of naive CD4 clonotypes.

CD4+ cells were split into CD45RA+ naive and CD45RA-negative memory subsets. Clones were sequenced by immunoSEQ multiplex PCR, and TCRdb holds only the in-frame ones, with some missing. The table shows roughly 1,500,000 clones, with 98% occurring only once. The specimen was naive CD4+ T cells sorted from blood. Subset described: CD45RA+ positively selected. This clonotype was sampled from a man aged 30 to 39 in good health.

CDR3 nucleotide sequence: TGTGCCAGCAGCTTAGGTCCAGGGAGGGTCGGGGAGCTGTTTTTT. This codes for CASSLGPGRVGELFF. The chain is built from TRBV11-3 and TRBJ2-2; 7 bases agree with TRBD2. CDR1 and CDR2 from the germline V gene are SGHNT and YENEEA. There are 15 residues in the CDR3. The J segment lost 7 bases and the V segment lost 1 base, leaving 6 bases of the junction unmatched.